These 8 T cell receptor beta chains share one sample of origin, sequenced in a study of beta chain features in type 1 diabetes. The entirety of the isolated RNA underwent reverse transcription, so expressed TCRB transcripts were sequenced. The table came from immunoSEQ multiplex PCR; TCRdb's copy has only in-frame clones and leaves some out. The sample has 240,000 or so clones, around 13% seen once. No cognate antigen is known for these TCRs. Whole-study findings and limits: Significant though moderate, a shortening of TCRB CDR3s appeared in all four CD4+ subsets of Type 1 diabetes patients.

Material for sequencing was naive CD4+ T cells from blood. The receptors derive from a man aged 25-45 years with type 1 diabetes.

This clone was seen more than once but under ten times. The chain links TRBV7-2 to TRBJ1-5; no clear D. The CDR3 extends over 12 amino acids. From germline, CDR1 is SGHTA and CDR2 FQGNSA. Trimming removed 1 base from V and 7 bases from J, with 5 bases in between. The CDR3 DNA reads as TGTGCCAGCAGCTTAGATAAACAGCCCCAGCATTTT. Translation: CASSLDKQPQHF.

This clone was observed a handful of times. The chain employs TRBV2 and TRBJ2-2, with D perhaps matching TRBD2 (6 bases). CDR1 is SNHLY and CDR2 is FYNNEI in the germline V gene. The V end lost 7 bases, the J end lost 4 bases, and 10 bases lay between the germline ends. This CDR3 has 13 residues. In nucleotides, the CDR3 is TGTGCCAGCACGGGAGTTGGCACCGGGGAGCTGTTTTTT. It specifies CASTGVGTGELFF.

The CDR3 sequence is CASSRTGSDQPQHF. CDR3 DNA sequence: TGTGCCAGCAGCCGTACAGGGTCCGATCAGCCCCAGCATTTT. The rearrangement uses TRBV7-9 and TRBJ1-5; a weak D match, TRBD1 (6 bases). V was cut by 5 bases and J by 5 bases, with 13 bases left in between. The CDR3 sequence is 14 residues long. Germline CDR1 reads SEHNR; CDR2 reads FQNEAQ (reference sequence).

This clone came up a few times. The V call is TRBV5-1, the J call TRBJ1-6; D may be TRBD1 (5 bases). Germline V gene data show CDR1 as SGHRS and CDR2 as YFSETQ. The CDR3 consists of 15 residues. Trimming left V 1 base short and J 7 bases short, with 12 bases between. The CDR3 sequence: CASSLSTRGNSPLHF. CDR3 bases: TGCGCCAGCAGCTTGTCAACCCGGGGGAATTCACCCCTCCACTTT.

This clone has a single count. V and J are TRBV28 and TRBJ1-2, with 10 bases aligning to TRBD1. V was pared by 6 bases and J by 6 bases, with 7 bases of the junction left unmatched. The CDR3 totals 14 residues. Per the germline V gene, CDR1 is MDHEN and CDR2 is SYDVKM. The CDR3 here is CASRRPGQGNGYTF. The CDR3 DNA sequence: TGTGCCAGCAGGCGGCCGGGACAGGGGAATGGCTACACCTTC.

This clone was found a few times. The chain is built from TRBV4-1 and TRBJ1-2; 7 positions match TRBD1. There are 13 residues in the CDR3. The germline CDR1 and CDR2 sequences are MGHRA and YSYEKL. V shed 2 bases, J shed 5 bases, and the junction held 2 bases outside the gene matches. This chain's CDR3 is CASSQLGQYGYTF. DNA for the CDR3: TGCGCCAGCAGCCAATTGGGACAGTATGGCTACACCTTC.

This clone turned up a few times. The chain carries TRBV6-5 and TRBJ2-7; 7 bases are shared with TRBD2. Germline V gene sequence: CDR1 MNHEY, CDR2 SVGAGI. The CDR3 sequence is 15 residues long. Trimming removed 0 bases from V and 0 bases from J; junction bases left unmatched: 2. The CDR3 here is CASSYSASGSYEQYF. The DNA for the CDR3 is TGTGCCAGCAGTTACTCGGCTAGCGGCTCCTACGAGCAGTACTTC.

J is TRBJ2-5 and V is TRBV6-6; 8 positions match TRBD1. This CDR3 is 16 amino acids long. Per germline, CDR1 MNHNY and CDR2 SVGAGI (reference sequence). J gave up 4 bases and V 8 bases, and 15 bases lay outside the gene matches. The CDR3 region has the DNA TGTGCCAGCGGTCGGACAGGGTGGGCCGAGGGAGAGACCCAGTACTTC. Translation: CASGRTGWAEGETQYF.